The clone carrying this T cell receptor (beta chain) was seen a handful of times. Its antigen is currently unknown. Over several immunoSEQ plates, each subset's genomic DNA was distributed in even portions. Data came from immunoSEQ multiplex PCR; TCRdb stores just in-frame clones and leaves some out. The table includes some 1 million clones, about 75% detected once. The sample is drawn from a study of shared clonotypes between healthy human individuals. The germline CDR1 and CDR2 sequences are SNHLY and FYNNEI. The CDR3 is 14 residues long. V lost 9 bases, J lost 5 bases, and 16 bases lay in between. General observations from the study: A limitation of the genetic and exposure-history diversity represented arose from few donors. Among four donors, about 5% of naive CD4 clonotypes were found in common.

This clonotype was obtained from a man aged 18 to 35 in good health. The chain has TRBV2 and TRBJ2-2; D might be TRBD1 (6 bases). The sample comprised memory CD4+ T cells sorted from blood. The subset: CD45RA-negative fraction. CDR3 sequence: CASWGLRGTGELFF. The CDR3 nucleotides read TGTGCCAGTTGGGGGTTAAGGGGGACCGGGGAGCTGTTTTTT.